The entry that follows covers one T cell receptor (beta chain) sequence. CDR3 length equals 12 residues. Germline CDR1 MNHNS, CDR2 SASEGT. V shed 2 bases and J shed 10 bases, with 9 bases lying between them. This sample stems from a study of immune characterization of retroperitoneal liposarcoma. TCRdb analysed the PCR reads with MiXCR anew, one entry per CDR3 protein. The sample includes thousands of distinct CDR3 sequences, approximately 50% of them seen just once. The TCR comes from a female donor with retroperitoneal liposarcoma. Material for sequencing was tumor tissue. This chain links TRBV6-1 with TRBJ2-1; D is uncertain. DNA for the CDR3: TGTGCCAGCAGTGAATTAAGCTACGAGCAGTTCTTC. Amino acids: CASSELSYEQFF.